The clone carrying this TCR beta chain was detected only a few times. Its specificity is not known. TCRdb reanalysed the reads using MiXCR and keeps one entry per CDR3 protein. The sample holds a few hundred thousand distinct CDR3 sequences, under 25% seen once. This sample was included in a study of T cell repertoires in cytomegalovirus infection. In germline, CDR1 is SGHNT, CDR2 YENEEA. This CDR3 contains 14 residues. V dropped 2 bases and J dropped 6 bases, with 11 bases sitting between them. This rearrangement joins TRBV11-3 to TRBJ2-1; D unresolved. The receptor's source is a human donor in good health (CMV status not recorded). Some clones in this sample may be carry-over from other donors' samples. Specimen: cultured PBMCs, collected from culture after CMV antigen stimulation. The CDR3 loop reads CASSLRLTPNEQFF. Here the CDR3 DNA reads TGTGCCAGCAGCTTAAGGTTGACACCCAATGAGCAGTTCTTC.